Listed here is a single T cell receptor (beta chain). Its antigen is unknown. The CDR3 is made up of 18 amino acids. Trimming cost V 5 bases and J 6 bases; bases outside gene matches: 17. Germline loops: CDR1 SGHRS, CDR2 YFSETQ. An overlapping HIV-1 Gag peptide pool stimulated these cells at 0.75 to 1 ug/peptide/mL. Memory cells lacking CD40L and CD69 with high CD45RO were sorted. This was the immunoSEQ version 4 assay in survey mode. Using immunoSEQ multiplex PCR, the repertoire was profiled, and TCRdb retains in-frame clones only, with some absent. The sample carries 36,000 or so clones, approximately 78% recorded once. This sample was taken from a study of persistence of HIV-infected CD4 T cells. Study details: Isolated cells were CMV- and HIV-1 Gag-responding CD4+ T cells. Blood samples, up to 180 mL, came from multiple time points, except two leukapheresis donors sampled once.

The sample in question was cultured CD4+ T cells from PBMCs, obtained from a patient who received antiretroviral therapy. The receptor comes from an adult with HIV. The donor label of this sample is uncertain. The chain combines TRBV5-1 with TRBJ2-2, with 9 bases lining up with TRBD1. In nucleotides, the CDR3 is TGCGCCAGCAGTTTGCCCCGGGGACAGGGATTGAGATCCGGGGAGCTGTTTTTT. It specifies CASSLPRGQGLRSGELFF.